Each of the 24 T cell receptor beta chains below was sequenced from the same sample in a study of CD8+ T cells in alopecia areata. The treatment here: oral pan-JAK inhibitor, 5-10 mg twice daily. The sequencing template was cDNA reverse transcribed from extracted RNA. Sequencing used immunoSEQ multiplex PCR; TCRdb keeps in-frame clones, though not all of them. There are 95,000 to 120,000 clones in the sample; approximately 51% occur only once, and 3% to 3.5% lies in the top ten. The sequencing here drew on CD4+ T cells sorted from blood, taken at week 24, from a patient treated with tofacitinib. Receptors were obtained from a human donor with alopecia areata.

This chain links TRBV2 with TRBJ2-1; no reliable D call. In germline, CDR1 is SNHLY, CDR2 FYNNEI. The CDR3 totals 13 residues. The germline V and J ends were trimmed by 5 bases and 5 bases, with 10 bases remaining between them. CDR3 protein: CASSTRTDNEQFF. The CDR3 DNA reads as TGTGCCAGCAGTACTCGGACCGACAATGAGCAGTTCTTC.

The J gene is TRBJ2-7, the V gene TRBV11-2; D remains ambiguous. Germline lookup yields CDR1 SGHAT and CDR2 FQNNGV. CDR3 length equals 14 residues. Trimming left V 4 bases short and J 4 bases short, with 14 bases between. Here the CDR3 DNA reads TGTGCCAGCAGCTATCGGAACCGGCGTTACGAGCAGTACTTC. As protein: CASSYRNRRYEQYF.

The rearrangement uses TRBV2 and TRBJ1-5, with unresolved D. Germline V gives CDR1 SNHLY, CDR2 FYNNEI. CDR3 length: 13 residues. V dropped 3 bases and J dropped 9 bases, with 12 bases sitting between them. The CDR3 DNA reads TGTGCCAGCAGTGAGCAGGTCCAACGGCCCCAGCATTTT. Its protein is CASSEQVQRPQHF.

This clone was counted only a few times. The chain carries TRBV25-1 and TRBJ1-2; TRBD1 matches at 7 bases. CDR1 and CDR2 from the germline V gene are MGHDK and SYGVNS. This CDR3 has 14 amino acids. V lost 2 bases and J lost 8; bases outside the gene matches: 8. The CDR3 loop is CASSETWTGGGYTF. The CDR3, as DNA: TGTGCCAGCAGTGAAACTTGGACAGGAGGAGGCTACACCTTC.

The genes are TRBV2 and TRBJ1-1; 9 nucleotides line up with TRBD1. Germline loops: CDR1 SNHLY, CDR2 FYNNEI. The V gene end was trimmed by 7 bases and the J gene end by 4 bases; junction bases not matched to a gene: 7. This CDR3 spans 14 amino acids. The CDR3 DNA follows: TGTGCCAGCAAAACAGGGGGCCCACGCACTGAAGCTTTCTTT. Protein: CASKTGGPRTEAFF.

The CDR3 DNA sequence: TGTGCCAGCAGCGTAGCGGTCTTCGCGGATGAGCAGTTCTTC. It yields the protein CASSVAVFADEQFF. The chain is built from TRBV9 and TRBJ2-1; no reliable D call. Germline CDR1 is SGDLS and CDR2 is YYNGEE. The V and J ends lost 0 bases and 8 bases respectively, with 12 bases between them. The CDR3 consists of 14 residues.

The chain links TRBV30 to TRBJ1-6; 7 bases are shared with TRBD1. The germline V gene encodes CDR1 GTSNPN and CDR2 SVGIG (reference sequence). This CDR3 has 12 residues. V was clipped by 7 bases and J by 13 bases; unmatched bases: 10. This chain's CDR3 is CALSRDRLPLHF. CDR3 coding DNA: TGTGCCTTATCCCGGGACAGACTCCCCCTCCACTTT.

This clone was picked up a small number of times. V and J are TRBV5-4 and TRBJ2-1; D unclear. The CDR3 loop spans 16 amino acids. With 1 base removed from V and 0 bases from J, the gap between germline ends came to 11 bases. Per the germline V gene, CDR1 is SGHNT and CDR2 is YYREEE (reference sequence). Written as DNA, the CDR3 is TGTGCCAGCAGCTTGTCTCTAGATTCCTCCTACAATGAGCAGTTCTTC. Amino acid sequence: CASSLSLDSSYNEQFF. Complete variable domain (other parts from reference TRBV5-4 and TRBJ2-1): ETGVTQSPTHLIKTRGQQVTLRCSSQSGHNTVSWYQQALGQGPQFIFQYYREEENGRGNFPPRFSGLQFPNYSSELNVNALELDDSALYLCASSLSLDSSYNEQFFGPGTRLTVL.

This chain joins TRBV2 and TRBJ1-3; D not resolved. Trimming removed 6 bases at V and 0 bases at J, with 9 bases between. The germline V gene has CDR1 SNHLY and CDR2 FYNNEI. The CDR3 has 14 residues. In DNA form, the CDR3 reads TGTGCCAGCAGCCTGACACCCTCTGGAAACACCATATATTTT. Its protein product is CASSLTPSGNTIYF.

The chain couples TRBV7-9 to TRBJ2-5; D gene uncertain. There are 11 residues in the CDR3. Germline CDR1 SEHNR, CDR2 FQNEAQ (reference sequence). The ends were cut back, 7 bases at V and 5 bases at J, with 8 bases in the middle. CDR3 protein: CASNSWETQYF. DNA for the CDR3: TGTGCCAGCAACTCCTGGGAGACCCAGTACTTC. Supplemented by reference TRBV7-9 and TRBJ2-5, the full variable domain reads DTGVSQNPRHKITKRGQNVTFRCDPISEHNRLYWYRQTLGQGPEFLTYFQNEAQLEKSRLLSDRFSAERPKGSFSTLEIQRTEQGDSAMYLCASNSWETQYFGPGTRLLVL.

The chain links TRBV6-5 to TRBJ1-5, with D possibly matching TRBD1 (5 bases). Germline values: CDR1 MNHEY, CDR2 SVGAGI. Trimming stripped 6 bases from V and 3 bases from J, with 12 bases between. CDR3 length: 14 residues. CDR3 in amino acids: CASSPRQNNQPQHF. As DNA, the CDR3 is TGTGCCAGCAGCCCAAGACAGAACAATCAGCCCCAGCATTTT.

This clone was seen ten or more times. CDR3 residues: CASKRGPGELFF. The CDR3 nucleotides read TGTGCCAGTAAGAGGGGCCCCGGGGAGCTGTTTTTT. The chain is built from TRBV19 and TRBJ2-2; D may correspond to TRBD1 or TRBD2 (5 bases each). V was cut by 7 bases and J by 6 bases, with 9 bases left in between. CDR3 length: 12 residues. The V gene's germline CDR1 is LNHDA and CDR2 SQIVND (reference sequence). Full variable domain (remainder filled in from reference TRBV19 and TRBJ2-2): DGGITQSPKYLFRKEGQNVTLSCEQNLNHDAMYWYRQDPGQGLRLIYYSQIVNDFQKGDIAEGYSVSREKKESFPLTVTSAQKNPTAFYLCASKRGPGELFFGEGSRLTVL.

This rearrangement joins TRBV30 to TRBJ2-4; D gene uncertain. Germline CDR1 GTSNPN, CDR2 SVGIG (reference sequence). CDR3 length: 11 amino acids. The germline V and J ends were trimmed by 1 base and 15 bases, with 13 bases remaining between them. CDR3 sequence reads: CAWSGAGVPYF. CDR3 bases: TGTGCCTGGAGTGGGGCTGGGGTTCCGTACTTC.

This clone has a single count. V is TRBV5-6 and J is TRBJ2-7; D ambiguous. This CDR3 is 14 amino acids long. V lost 2 bases, J lost 3 bases, and 12 bases lay in between. CDR1 is SGHDT and CDR2 is YYEEEE in the germline V gene. For the CDR3, the DNA is TGTGCCAGCAGCTTCGCCGCCAGATACTACGAGCAGTACTTC. It is translated as CASSFAARYYEQYF.

The rearrangement links TRBV29-1 to TRBJ1-2, with D perhaps TRBD1 (5 bases). This CDR3 comprises 13 residues. From germline, CDR1 is SQVTM and CDR2 ANQGSEA. The V end lost 2 bases, the J end lost 0 bases, and 7 bases lay between the germline ends. CDR3 nucleotide sequence: TGCAGCGTTGAAAGGGGATCTAACTATGGCTACACCTTC. This gives the protein CSVERGSNYGYTF.

This rearrangement joins TRBV30 to TRBJ1-4; D might be TRBD1 (5 bases). Germline V gene lookup returns CDR1 GTSNPN and CDR2 SVGIG (reference sequence). V gave up 4 bases and J gave up 7 bases, with 19 bases separating them. The CDR3 consists of 15 residues. The CDR3 bases are TGTGCCTGGAACGCGGGACCATCCTATAGTGAAAAACTGTTTTTT. Protein product: CAWNAGPSYSEKLFF.

This chain joins TRBV9 and TRBJ1-6; 8 positions match TRBD1. The CDR3 is 15 residues long. Germline V gives CDR1 SGDLS, CDR2 YYNGEE. Trimming removed 3 bases from V and 11 bases from J; junction bases left unmatched: 10. The DNA for the CDR3 is TGTGCCAGCAGCGGGTTAGGACAGGGTAGTACACCCCTCCACTTT. It codes for CASSGLGQGSTPLHF.

The genes are TRBV7-8 and TRBJ2-7, with 8 positions matching TRBD1. There are 15 residues in the CDR3. Germline CDR1 is SGHVS and CDR2 is FQNEAQ. V lost 7 bases, J lost 5 bases, and 13 bases stayed unmatched. The CDR3 DNA follows: TGTGCCAGCACCAGACGGACAGGGTCAGGTGACGAGCAGTACTTC. Residues: CASTRRTGSGDEQYF.

The chain uses TRBV6-5 and TRBJ1-4; TRBD1 agrees at 7 bases. The CDR3 loop spans 15 amino acids. Trimming took 2 bases from V and 5 from J; bases not matched to a gene: 5. Germline values: CDR1 MNHEY, CDR2 SVGAGI. The CDR3 region is CASSYTGQFNEKLFF. The CDR3 DNA reads TGTGCCAGCAGTTACACGGGACAGTTCAATGAAAAACTGTTTTTT.

The chain joins TRBV4-1 to TRBJ1-1, with a possible D match to TRBD1 (6 bases). The CDR3 length is 15 residues. Trimming shortened V by 4 bases and J by 3 bases, and 15 bases separated the two germline ends. Per germline, CDR1 MGHRA and CDR2 YSYEKL. DNA of the CDR3: TGCGCCAGCAGCCCGGGGGCCCGGTTGGACACTGAAGCTTTCTTT. It translates to CASSPGARLDTEAFF.

This rearrangement joins TRBV7-2 to TRBJ2-3; 9 positions agree with TRBD2. This CDR3 contains 17 residues. Trimming took 2 bases from V and 3 from J; bases not matched to a gene: 9. CDR1 and CDR2 (germline): SGHTA, FQGNSA. The CDR3 sequence is CASSLRLSGGKTDTQYF. CDR3 DNA sequence: TGTGCCAGCAGCTTAAGGTTGAGCGGGGGGAAAACAGATACGCAGTATTTT.

This chain connects TRBV7-3 to TRBJ2-1; weak D call: TRBD2 (6 bases). CDR3 length: 14 residues. Germline V gene data show CDR1 as SGHTA and CDR2 as FQGTGA. With 5 bases removed from V and 8 bases from J, the gap between germline ends came to 16 bases. Written as DNA, the CDR3 is TGTGCCAGCAGCACTGGACTATCGGCCGATGAGCAGTTCTTC. Protein product: CASSTGLSADEQFF. The entire variable domain, with the rest obtained from reference TRBV7-3 and TRBJ2-1, is as follows: GAGVSQTPSNKVTEKGKYVELRCDPISGHTALYWYRQSLGQGPEFLIYFQGTGAADDSGLPNDRFFAVRPEGSVSTLKIQRTERGDSAVYLCASSTGLSADEQFFGPGTRLTVL.

The V call is TRBV27, the J call TRBJ1-4, with unresolved D. Trimming left V 3 bases short and J 5 bases short, with 10 bases between. This CDR3 spans 14 amino acids. The germline V gene has CDR1 MNHEY and CDR2 SMNVEV (reference sequence). CDR3 amino acids: CASSLKGLNEKLFF. CDR3 sequence (DNA): TGTGCCAGCAGTTTGAAGGGATTGAATGAAAAACTGTTTTTT.

The rearrangement links TRBV6-1 to TRBJ2-1, with D unclear. Trimming shortened V by 6 bases and J by 5 bases, and 11 bases separated the two germline ends. Germline lookup yields CDR1 MNHNS and CDR2 SASEGT. The CDR3 is 13 amino acids. This CDR3 is CASRFWRHNEQFF. The CDR3 nucleotides read TGTGCCAGCAGATTCTGGCGCCACAATGAGCAGTTCTTC.